This TCR beta chain was sequenced during a study of T cell responses to AZD1222 COVID-19 vaccine. The wider study: Second doses were pooled across both intervals (about 4 or about 12 weeks). Study-wide findings and caveats: Following two doses of AZD1222, Spike-specific TCR breadth and depth rose. Most donors were white British, females outnumbered males, and clonal diversity was possibly underestimated. Across spike, vaccine-associated CD4 TCRs were found, dominant at 160-218 and 743-854.

As concerns this clone: Its antigen is not known.

CDR3 length: 13 residues. Germline V gene sequence: CDR1 MNHNY, CDR2 SVGAGI (reference sequence). Trimming took off 6 bases at V and 3 bases at J, with 11 bases between the two ends. TCRdb's table, derived via immunoSEQ multiplex PCR, lists solely in-frame clones and lacks some. This table has roughly 65,000 clones, over 60% appearing once. Sequencing used peripheral blood, obtained on day 0 of AZD1222 vaccination. The rearrangement links TRBV6-6 to TRBJ1-2; the D is unclear. This receptor was identified in an adult in good health. CDR3: CASSISKDYGYTF. The CDR3, as DNA: TGTGCCAGCAGCATATCAAAGGACTATGGCTACACCTTC.